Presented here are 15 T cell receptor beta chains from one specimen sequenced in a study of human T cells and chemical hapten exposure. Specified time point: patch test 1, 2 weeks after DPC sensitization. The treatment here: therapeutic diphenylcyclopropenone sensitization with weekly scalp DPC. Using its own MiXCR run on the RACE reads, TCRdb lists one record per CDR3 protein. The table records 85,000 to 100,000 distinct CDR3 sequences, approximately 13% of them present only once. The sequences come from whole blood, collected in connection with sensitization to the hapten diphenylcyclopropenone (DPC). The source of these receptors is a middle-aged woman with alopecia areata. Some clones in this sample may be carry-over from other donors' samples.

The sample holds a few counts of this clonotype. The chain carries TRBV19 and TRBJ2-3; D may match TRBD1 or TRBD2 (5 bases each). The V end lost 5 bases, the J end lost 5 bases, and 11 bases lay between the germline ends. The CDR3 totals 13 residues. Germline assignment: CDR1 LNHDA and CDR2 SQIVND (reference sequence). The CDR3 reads CASSRDEGDTQYF. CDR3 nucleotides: TGTGCCAGTAGTCGGGACGAAGGAGATACGCAGTATTTT.

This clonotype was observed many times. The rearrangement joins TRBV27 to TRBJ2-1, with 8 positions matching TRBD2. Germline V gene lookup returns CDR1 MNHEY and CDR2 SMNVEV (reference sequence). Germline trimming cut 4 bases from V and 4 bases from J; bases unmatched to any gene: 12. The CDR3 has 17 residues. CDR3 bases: TGTGCCAGCAGTTCCGCTAGCGGGCCTCCATCTTACAATGAGCAGTTCTTC. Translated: CASSSASGPPSYNEQFF.

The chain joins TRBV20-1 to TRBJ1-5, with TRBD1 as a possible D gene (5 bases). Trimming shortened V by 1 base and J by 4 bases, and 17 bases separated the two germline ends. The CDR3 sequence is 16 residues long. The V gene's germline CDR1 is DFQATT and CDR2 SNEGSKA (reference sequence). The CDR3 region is CSARVRELDRNQPQHF. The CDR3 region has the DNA TGCAGTGCTAGAGTCAGGGAGCTAGATCGGAATCAGCCCCAGCATTTT.

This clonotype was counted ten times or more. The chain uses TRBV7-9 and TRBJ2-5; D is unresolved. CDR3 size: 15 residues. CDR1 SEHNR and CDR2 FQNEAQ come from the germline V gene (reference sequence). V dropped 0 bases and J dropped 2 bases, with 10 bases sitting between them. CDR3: CASSLARHSQETQYF. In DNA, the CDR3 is TGTGCCAGCAGCTTAGCGAGACATTCTCAAGAGACCCAGTACTTC. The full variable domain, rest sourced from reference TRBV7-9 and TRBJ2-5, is DTGVSQNPRHKITKRGQNVTFRCDPISEHNRLYWYRQTLGQGPEFLTYFQNEAQLEKSRLLSDRFSAERPKGSFSTLEIQRTEQGDSAMYLCASSLARHSQETQYFGPGTRLLVL.

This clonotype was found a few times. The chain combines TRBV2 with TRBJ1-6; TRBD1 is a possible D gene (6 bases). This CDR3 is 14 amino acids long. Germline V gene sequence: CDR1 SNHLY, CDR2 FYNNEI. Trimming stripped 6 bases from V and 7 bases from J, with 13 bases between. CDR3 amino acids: CASSLQQGNSPLHF. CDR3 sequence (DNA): TGTGCCAGCAGCCTACAACAGGGAAATTCACCCCTCCACTTT.

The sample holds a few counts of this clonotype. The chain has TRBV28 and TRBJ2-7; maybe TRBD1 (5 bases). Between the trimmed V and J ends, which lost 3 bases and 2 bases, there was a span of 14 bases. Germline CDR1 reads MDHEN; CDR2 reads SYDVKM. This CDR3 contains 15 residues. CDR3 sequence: CASSLSRAFPYEQYF. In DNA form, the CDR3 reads TGTGCCAGCAGTTTGTCCAGGGCGTTCCCCTACGAGCAGTACTTC. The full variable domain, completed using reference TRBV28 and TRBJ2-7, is DVKVTQSSRYLVKRTGEKVFLECVQDMDHENMFWYRQDPGLGLRLIYFSYDVKMKEKGDIPEGYSVSREKKERFSLILESASTNQTSMYLCASSLSRAFPYEQYFGPGTRLTVT.

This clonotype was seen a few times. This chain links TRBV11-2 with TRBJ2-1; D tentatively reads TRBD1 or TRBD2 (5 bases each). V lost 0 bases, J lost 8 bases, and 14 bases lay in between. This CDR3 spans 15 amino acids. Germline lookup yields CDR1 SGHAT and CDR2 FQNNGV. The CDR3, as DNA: TGTGCCAGCAGCTTAGAGCCTAGAGGGGCTCATGAGCAGTTCTTC. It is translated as CASSLEPRGAHEQFF.

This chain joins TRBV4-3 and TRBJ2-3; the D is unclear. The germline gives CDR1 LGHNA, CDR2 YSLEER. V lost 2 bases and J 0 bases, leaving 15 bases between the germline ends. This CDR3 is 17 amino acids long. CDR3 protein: CASSQQLHPPSTDTQYF. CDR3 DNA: TGCGCCAGCAGCCAACAACTACATCCCCCTAGCACAGATACGCAGTATTTT.

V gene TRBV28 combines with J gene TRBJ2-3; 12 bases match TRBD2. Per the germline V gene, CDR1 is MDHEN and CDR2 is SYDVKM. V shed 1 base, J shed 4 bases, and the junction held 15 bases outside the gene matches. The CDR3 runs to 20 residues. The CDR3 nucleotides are TGTGCCAGCAGTTTATTTGAAGTGTCGACTAGCGGGAGCGGCGCAGATACGCAGTATTTT. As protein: CASSLFEVSTSGSGADTQYF.

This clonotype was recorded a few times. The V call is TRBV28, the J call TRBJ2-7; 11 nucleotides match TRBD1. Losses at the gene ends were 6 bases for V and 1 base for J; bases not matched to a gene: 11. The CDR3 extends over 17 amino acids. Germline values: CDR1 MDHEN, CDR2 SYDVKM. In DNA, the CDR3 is TGTGCCAGCAGCGCACCGGGACAGGGGGTTTGGTCCTACGAGCAGTACTTC. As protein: CASSAPGQGVWSYEQYF.

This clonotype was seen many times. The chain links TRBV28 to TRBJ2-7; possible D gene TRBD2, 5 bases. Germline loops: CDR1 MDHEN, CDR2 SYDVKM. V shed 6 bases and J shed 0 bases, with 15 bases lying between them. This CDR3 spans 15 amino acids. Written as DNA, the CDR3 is TGTGCCAGCAGCCCCGTGCGGAGGAGCTCCTACGAGCAGTACTTC. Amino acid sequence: CASSPVRRSSYEQYF.

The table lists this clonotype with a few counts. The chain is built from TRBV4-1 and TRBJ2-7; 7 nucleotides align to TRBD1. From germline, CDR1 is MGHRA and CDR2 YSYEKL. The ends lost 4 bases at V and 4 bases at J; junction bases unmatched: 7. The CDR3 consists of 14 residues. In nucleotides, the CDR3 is TGCGCCAGCAGCCCACCCGGGACAGATTACGAGCAGTACTTC. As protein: CASSPPGTDYEQYF.

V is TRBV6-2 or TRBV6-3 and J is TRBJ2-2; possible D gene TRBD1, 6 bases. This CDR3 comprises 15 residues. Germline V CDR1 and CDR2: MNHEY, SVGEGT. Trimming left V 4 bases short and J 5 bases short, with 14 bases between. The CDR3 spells CASSLGALETGELFF. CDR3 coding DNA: TGTGCCAGCAGTTTGGGGGCCCTCGAGACCGGGGAGCTGTTTTTT.

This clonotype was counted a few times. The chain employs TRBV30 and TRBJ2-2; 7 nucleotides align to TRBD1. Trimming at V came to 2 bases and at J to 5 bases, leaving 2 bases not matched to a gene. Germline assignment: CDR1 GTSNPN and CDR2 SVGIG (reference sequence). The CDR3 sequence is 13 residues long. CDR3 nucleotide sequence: TGTGCCTGGAGTACACAGGGGACCGGGGAGCTGTTTTTT. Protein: CAWSTQGTGELFF. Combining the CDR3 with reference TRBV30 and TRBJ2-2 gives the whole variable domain SQTIHQWPATLVQPVGSPLSLECTVEGTSNPNLYWYRQAAGRGLQLLFYSVGIGQISSEVPQNLSASRPQDRQFILSSKKLLLSDSGFYLCAWSTQGTGELFFGEGSRLTVL.

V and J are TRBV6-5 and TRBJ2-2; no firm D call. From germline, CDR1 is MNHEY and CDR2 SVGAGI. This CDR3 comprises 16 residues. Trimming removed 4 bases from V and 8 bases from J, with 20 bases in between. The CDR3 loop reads CASSWNPFRVGGELFF. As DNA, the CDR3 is TGTGCCAGCAGTTGGAACCCCTTTCGGGTCGGAGGGGAGCTGTTTTTT.